What follows are 28 T cell receptor beta chains derived from one specimen sequenced in a study of CD8+ T cells in alopecia areata. Extracted from the samples, RNA was reverse transcribed into cDNA to serve as the sequencing template. Some clones are missing from TCRdb's copy, which holds only in-frame ones; the method was immunoSEQ multiplex PCR. The repertoire holds roughly 150,000 clones, about 51% seen once, with roughly a fifth in the top ten. This specimen consisted of CD8+ T cells sorted from blood, obtained at week 0. The receptors were sampled from a human donor with alopecia areata.

This chain uses TRBV14 with TRBJ2-7; D not certain. CDR1 SGHDN and CDR2 FVKESK come from the germline V gene. The CDR3 spans 15 residues. V dropped 4 bases and J dropped 0 bases, with 13 bases sitting between them. CDR3 loop: CASSRETASSYEQYF. The DNA for the CDR3 is TGTGCCAGCAGCCGAGAGACGGCGAGCTCCTACGAGCAGTACTTC.

This chain connects TRBV4-1 to TRBJ2-3, with D perhaps TRBD1 (6 bases). Germline-derived CDR1 and CDR2 are MGHRA and YSYEKL. This CDR3 is built from 14 residues. Trimming cost V 3 bases and J 2 bases, with 9 bases left between them. CDR3 nucleotides: TGCGCCAGCAGCCATACAGGGTCCACAGATACGCAGTATTTT. This encodes CASSHTGSTDTQYF.

This chain uses TRBV11-2 with TRBJ2-1, with 9 bases fitting TRBD1. This CDR3 has 12 residues. Germline V gene sequence: CDR1 SGHAT, CDR2 FQNNGV. After removal of 1 base from V and 12 bases from J, the junction contained 1 base not matched to a gene. This CDR3 reads CASSLAGQGQFF. The CDR3 DNA follows: TGTGCCAGCAGCTTAGCGGGACAGGGGCAGTTCTTC. The variable domain in full, with the rest retrieved from reference TRBV11-2 and TRBJ2-1, is EAGVAQSPRYKIIEKRQSVAFWCNPISGHATLYWYQQILGQGPKLLIQFQNNGVVDDSQLPKDRFSAERLKGVDSTLKIQPAKLEDSAVYLCASSLAGQGQFFGPGTRLTVL.

The chain is built from TRBV4-3 and TRBJ2-5; D might be TRBD1 (6 bases). V was cut by 0 bases and J by 7 bases, with 15 bases left in between. CDR3 length: 15 residues. Germline V gives CDR1 LGHNA, CDR2 YSLEER. CDR3 in DNA: TGCGCCAGCAGCCAAGATACAGGGATCCCGGCGACCCAGTACTTC. Protein: CASSQDTGIPATQYF.

The chain links TRBV27 to TRBJ2-1; 8 nucleotides match TRBD1. Losses at the gene ends were 3 bases for V and 2 bases for J; bases not matched to a gene: 3. The CDR3 runs 15 residues. Per the germline V gene, CDR1 is MNHEY and CDR2 is SMNVEV (reference sequence). The CDR3 here is CASSFGQGPYNEQFF. DNA for the CDR3: TGTGCCAGCAGTTTCGGACAGGGTCCCTACAATGAGCAGTTCTTC.

V and J are TRBV4-3 and TRBJ1-6; D remains ambiguous. CDR1 is LGHNA and CDR2 is YSLEER in the germline V gene. Between the trimmed V and J ends, which lost 4 bases and 0 bases, there was a span of 7 bases. CDR3 length: 15 residues. The CDR3 nucleotides are TGCGCCAGCAGCCCCGGGGACTCCTATAATTCACCCCTCCACTTT. This translates into CASSPGDSYNSPLHF.

CDR3 residues: CASSQDRFGNQPQHF. Here the CDR3 DNA reads TGCGCCAGCAGCCAGGACAGGTTTGGCAATCAGCCCCAGCATTTT. The V gene is TRBV4-3, the J gene TRBJ1-5, with 7 bases identical to TRBD1. The CDR3 sequence is 15 residues long. The V segment lost 3 bases and the J segment 2 bases; nucleotides outside the gene matches: 4. The germline CDR1 and CDR2 sequences are LGHNA and YSLEER.

This sequence joins TRBV5-1 and TRBJ2-3; possible D gene TRBD1, 6 bases. Trimming removed 4 bases at V and 2 bases at J, with 14 bases between. CDR1 and CDR2 (germline): SGHRS, YFSETQ. This CDR3 has 15 amino acids. CDR3 coding DNA: TGCGCCAGCAGCAGATCCCGGGACACCACAGATACGCAGTATTTT. Amino acids: CASSRSRDTTDTQYF.

This sequence joins TRBV29-1 and TRBJ1-2; TRBD1 is a possible D gene (5 bases). Germline-derived CDR1 and CDR2 are SQVTM and ANQGSEA. This CDR3 is 12 amino acids long. Trimming shortened V by 4 bases and J by 8 bases, and 14 bases separated the two germline ends. Here the CDR3 reads CSVVIGGWGYTF. The CDR3, as DNA: TGCAGCGTTGTAATCGGGGGATGGGGCTACACCTTC.

The chain carries TRBV29-1 and TRBJ2-2; 8 bases line up with TRBD1. V lost 7 bases, J lost 3 bases, and 19 bases stayed unmatched. Germline V CDR1 and CDR2: SQVTM, ANQGSEA. The CDR3 totals 18 residues. CDR3 in amino acids: CSAYLHGQGVIDTGELFF. The CDR3 DNA is TGCAGCGCCTACTTACATGGACAGGGCGTGATAGACACCGGGGAGCTGTTTTTT.

This clone was counted a few times. The J gene is TRBJ2-1, the V gene TRBV9, with D tentatively TRBD1 or TRBD2 (5 bases each). The CDR3 is made up of 14 amino acids. CDR1 is SGDLS, CDR2 YYNGEE, per germline. Deletions cut 5 bases from V and 6 bases from J, with 15 bases between. The CDR3 loop reads CASSYVGDPNEQFF. The CDR3 nucleotides are TGTGCCAGCAGTTATGTGGGGGATCCCAATGAGCAGTTCTTC.

J is TRBJ2-5 and V is TRBV27, with 7 bases fitting TRBD1. This CDR3 is built from 15 residues. Germline values: CDR1 MNHEY, CDR2 SMNVEV (reference sequence). Trimming removed 8 bases from V and 4 bases from J; junction bases left unmatched: 13. In nucleotides, the CDR3 is TGTGCCAGCGGATACTTACCGGGACAGTTAGAGACCCAGTACTTC. Its protein is CASGYLPGQLETQYF.

This clone was detected only once. The genes are TRBV15 and TRBJ2-3; D unresolved. CDR1 is LNHNV, CDR2 YYDKDF, per germline (reference sequence). Trimming removed 2 bases at V and 3 bases at J, with 9 bases between. The CDR3 is 14 amino acids. CDR3 bases: TGTGCCACCAGCAGACCCCGAAGTACAGATACGCAGTATTTT. Protein: CATSRPRSTDTQYF.

The gene calls are TRBV30 and TRBJ1-1; 7 positions match TRBD1. Germline V lookup: CDR1 GTSNPN, CDR2 SVGIG (reference sequence). The CDR3 loop spans 11 amino acids. J was trimmed by 11 bases and V by 3 bases; bases with no gene match: 6. CDR3 nucleotides: TGTGCCTGGAGAGAACAGGGGTATGCTTTCTTT. This sequence encodes CAWREQGYAFF.

V gene TRBV4-1 combines with J gene TRBJ1-4; D ambiguous. Between the trimmed V and J ends, which lost 1 base and 9 bases, there was a span of 9 bases. The CDR3 is made up of 13 amino acids. Germline V CDR1 and CDR2: MGHRA, YSYEKL. CDR3 sequence: CASSQVRGQKLFF. As DNA, the CDR3 is TGCGCCAGCAGCCAAGTCCGCGGGCAAAAACTGTTTTTT.

The gene calls are TRBV6-5 and TRBJ2-1, with 7 bases lining up with TRBD2. With V trimmed by 0 bases and J by 9 bases, 2 bases remained unmatched. Germline assignment: CDR1 MNHEY and CDR2 SVGAGI. This CDR3 region has 13 residues. CDR3 amino acids: CASSYSSGGEQFF. Here the CDR3 DNA reads TGTGCCAGCAGTTACTCTTCGGGAGGTGAGCAGTTCTTC.

The count of this clone is one. The chain joins TRBV4-3 to TRBJ2-3; no definite D call. Germline CDR1 reads LGHNA; CDR2 reads YSLEER. The CDR3 sequence is 14 residues long. V gave up 4 bases and J gave up 2 bases, with 10 bases separating them. The CDR3 spells CASSPDGFTDTQYF. CDR3 nucleotides: TGCGCCAGCAGCCCGGACGGGTTCACAGATACGCAGTATTTT.

The gene calls are TRBV29-1 and TRBJ1-2, with a tentative D call TRBD1 (5 bases). The CDR3 contains 13 residues. Germline CDR1 SQVTM, CDR2 ANQGSEA. Deletions cut 4 bases from V and 4 bases from J, with 13 bases between. CDR3 in amino acids: CSVVGGETYGYTF. As DNA, the CDR3 is TGCAGCGTTGTGGGAGGGGAAACCTATGGCTACACCTTC.

The chain uses TRBV30 and TRBJ2-3; the D is unclear. The length of the CDR3 is 14 residues. Trimming removed 2 bases from V and 0 bases from J, with 9 bases in between. Germline loops: CDR1 GTSNPN, CDR2 SVGIG (reference sequence). CDR3 in amino acids: CAWSLSSSTDTQYF. CDR3 DNA sequence: TGTGCCTGGAGTTTATCGTCTAGCACAGATACGCAGTATTTT.

This chain uses TRBV15 with TRBJ2-7; D is unclear. V gave up 4 bases and J gave up 6 bases, with 13 bases separating them. This CDR3 contains 13 residues. The germline V gene has CDR1 LNHNV and CDR2 YYDKDF (reference sequence). As DNA, the CDR3 is TGTGCCACCAGCACGGGTTTGGGTGCCGAGCAGTACTTC. It specifies CATSTGLGAEQYF.

In DNA, the CDR3 is TGTGCCAGCAGGGGACAGGGCTACGAGCAGTTCTTC. This sequence encodes CASRGQGYEQFF. The chain recombines TRBV5-6 with TRBJ2-1; 9 bases agree with TRBD1. Germline CDR1 is SGHDT and CDR2 is YYEEEE. The J segment lost 10 bases and the V segment lost 5 bases, leaving 4 bases of the junction unmatched. The CDR3 contains 12 residues.

This clone showed up just a few times. The chain links TRBV14 to TRBJ1-1, with D unresolved. Looked up from germline, CDR1 is SGHDN and CDR2 is FVKESK. Between the trimmed V and J ends, which lost 1 base and 6 bases, there was a span of 9 bases. The CDR3 extends over 13 amino acids. The CDR3 reads CASSQAPSAEAFF. DNA for the CDR3: TGTGCCAGCAGCCAAGCTCCGTCTGCTGAAGCTTTCTTT.

This chain uses TRBV2 with TRBJ2-7; D unclear. The V end lost 7 bases, the J end lost 1 base, and 11 bases lay between the germline ends. This CDR3 is 13 amino acids long. Germline loops: CDR1 SNHLY, CDR2 FYNNEI. CDR3 DNA sequence: TGTGCCAGCAAGGAAGGATCATCCTACGAGCAGTACTTC. It is translated as CASKEGSSYEQYF.

This clone occurred a few times. The J gene is TRBJ2-7, the V gene TRBV7-8, with 9 nucleotides matching TRBD2. The germline gives CDR1 SGHVS, CDR2 FQNEAQ. The V gene end was trimmed by 1 base and the J gene end by 7 bases; junction bases not matched to a gene: 11. There are 16 residues in the CDR3. In nucleotides, the CDR3 is TGTGCCAGCAGCTTAGAGACTCCTAGCGGGGTGCGGGAGCAGTACTTC. It encodes CASSLETPSGVREQYF.

This clone came up many times. This sequence joins TRBV19 and TRBJ1-6, with TRBD1 matching 10 bases. CDR1 LNHDA and CDR2 SQIVND come from the germline V gene (reference sequence). J gave up 7 bases and V 7 bases, and 10 bases lay outside the gene matches. There are 16 residues in the CDR3. CDR3 nucleotides: TGTGCCAGTACCGACAGGGGGCTAAGACTGAATTCACCCCTCCACTTT. Protein product: CASTDRGLRLNSPLHF. Combining the CDR3 with reference TRBV19 and TRBJ1-6 gives the whole variable domain DGGITQSPKYLFRKEGQNVTLSCEQNLNHDAMYWYRQDPGQGLRLIYYSQIVNDFQKGDIAEGYSVSREKKESFPLTVTSAQKNPTAFYLCASTDRGLRLNSPLHFGNGTRLTVT.

The genes are TRBV30 and TRBJ1-1; a weak D match, TRBD1 (5 bases). The CDR3 runs to 13 residues. Trimming left V 5 bases short and J 3 bases short, with 13 bases between. Germline V CDR1 and CDR2: GTSNPN, SVGIG (reference sequence). The CDR3: CAWDRGGDTEAFF. In nucleotides, the CDR3 is TGTGCCTGGGACCGCGGGGGGGACACTGAAGCTTTCTTT.

The gene calls are TRBV6-5 and TRBJ2-7; TRBD1 matches at 10 bases. V lost 6 bases, J lost 4 bases, and 6 bases stayed unmatched. The CDR3 has 14 amino acids. Germline V CDR1 and CDR2: MNHEY, SVGAGI. The CDR3 loop is CASSLGTGEYEQYF. DNA of the CDR3: TGTGCCAGCAGCCTAGGGACAGGGGAATACGAGCAGTACTTC.

This clone was seen a single time. The gene calls are TRBV20-1 and TRBJ2-7, with D possibly matching TRBD2 (6 bases). Trimming pared 6 bases from V and 4 bases from J, leaving 10 bases between. This CDR3 region has 11 residues. The germline gives CDR1 DFQATT, CDR2 SNEGSKA (reference sequence). The DNA for the CDR3 is TGCAGTGCCAAGGAGGGGTACGAGCAGTACTTC. Amino acid sequence: CSAKEGYEQYF.